The next 32 T cell receptor beta chains were all read from a single sample in a study of T cell changes during pregnancy in multiple sclerosis. Some clones are missing from TCRdb's copy, which holds only in-frame ones; the method was immunoSEQ multiplex PCR. The sample includes about 52,000 clones, 92% of them seen just once. This material consisted of CD4+ T cells from peripheral blood mononuclear cells, taken after pregnancy. Receptor source: a female donor in good health, enrolled as a control in a pregnancy study.

The chain is built from TRBV9 and TRBJ1-2; no clear D gene. Looked up from germline, CDR1 is SGDLS and CDR2 is YYNGEE. This CDR3 is 14 amino acids long. The V gene lost 0 bases and the J gene lost 4 bases, with 10 bases spanning the gap. The CDR3 loop reads CASSVVTEGYGYTF. The CDR3 coding sequence is TGTGCCAGCAGCGTAGTAACAGAGGGCTATGGCTACACCTTC. The entire variable domain, with the rest obtained from reference TRBV9 and TRBJ1-2, is as follows: DSGVTQTPKHLITATGQRVTLRCSPRSGDLSVYWYQQSLDQGLQFLIQYYNGEERAKGNILERFSAQQFPDLHSELNLSSLELGDSALYFCASSVVTEGYGYTFGSGTRLTVV.

The rearrangement links TRBV18 to TRBJ2-1; 7 bases line up with TRBD1. V gave up 4 bases and J gave up 5 bases; unmatched junction bases: 2. Germline V CDR1 and CDR2: KGHSH, LQKENI. The CDR3 is made up of 13 amino acids. This chain's CDR3 is CASSLGTDNEQFF. The DNA for the CDR3 is TGTGCCAGCTCACTTGGGACAGACAATGAGCAGTTCTTC.

The chain recombines TRBV2 with TRBJ2-3; the match to TRBD2 covers 10 bases. This CDR3 region has 14 residues. Per the germline V gene, CDR1 is SNHLY and CDR2 is FYNNEI. The V gene end was trimmed by 8 bases and the J gene end by 5 bases; junction bases not matched to a gene: 7. The CDR3 DNA reads as TGTGCCAGCGGAAGCGGGGGGGCCTTAGATACGCAGTATTTT. Translation: CASGSGGALDTQYF.

The J gene is TRBJ1-3, the V gene TRBV5-4; 7 bases align to TRBD1. The CDR3 consists of 15 residues. Germline CDR1 is SGHNT and CDR2 is YYREEE (reference sequence). Trimming took 4 bases from V and 2 from J; bases not matched to a gene: 6. CDR3 in DNA: TGTGCCAGCAGCGGGGGACAGATAACTGGAAACACCATATATTTT. Protein sequence: CASSGGQITGNTIYF.

V and J are TRBV18 and TRBJ1-1; D not certain. CDR1 is KGHSH and CDR2 is LQKENI in the germline V gene. The germline V and J ends were trimmed by 8 bases and 2 bases, with 15 bases remaining between them. The CDR3 loop spans 14 amino acids. The CDR3 region is CASVSTPGNTEAFF. The CDR3 coding sequence is TGTGCCAGCGTCTCTACTCCAGGTAACACTGAAGCTTTCTTT.

The chain is built from TRBV15 and TRBJ2-7; TRBD1 aligns across 9 bases. The CDR3 extends over 14 amino acids. Trimming removed 0 bases from V and 3 bases from J; junction bases left unmatched: 0. Germline assignment: CDR1 LNHNV and CDR2 YYDKDF (reference sequence). The CDR3 DNA follows: TGTGCCACCAGCAGAGAGGGACAGGGCTACGAGCAGTACTTC. It codes for CATSREGQGYEQYF.

The chain employs TRBV18 and TRBJ1-6, with D tentatively TRBD1 (5 bases). Trimming left V 6 bases short and J 1 base short, with 13 bases between. Germline lookup yields CDR1 KGHSH and CDR2 LQKENI. The CDR3 totals 16 residues. CDR3 amino acids: CASSQSKGSYNSPLHF. Written as DNA, the CDR3 is TGTGCCAGCTCGCAATCGAAGGGGTCCTATAATTCACCCCTCCACTTT.

This clone was recorded only once. J is TRBJ1-4 and V is TRBV27, with 7 bases that match TRBD1. With 2 bases clipped from V and 7 bases from J, the junction kept 7 bases outside the gene matches. CDR3 length: 15 residues. Per germline, CDR1 MNHEY and CDR2 SMNVEV (reference sequence). This chain's CDR3 is CASSLLTGYGEKLFF. The CDR3 DNA is TGTGCCAGCAGTTTACTGACAGGGTATGGTGAAAAACTGTTTTTT.

DNA of the CDR3: TGTGCCAGCAGCCGACAGGACAGGGGATATGGCTACACCTTC. Its protein is CASSRQDRGYGYTF. The V and J genes are TRBV5-4 and TRBJ1-2; 9 positions match TRBD1. CDR1 and CDR2 from the germline V gene are SGHNT and YYREEE (reference sequence). The CDR3 runs to 14 residues. Trimming removed 4 bases from V and 5 bases from J; junction bases left unmatched: 6.

The chain is built from TRBV15 and TRBJ2-7, with 12 bases aligning to TRBD2. The CDR3 has 16 amino acids. Germline V gives CDR1 LNHNV, CDR2 YYDKDF (reference sequence). With 1 base clipped from V and 2 bases from J, the junction kept 3 bases outside the gene matches. CDR3 DNA: TGTGCCACCAGCAGAGCGAGGACTAGCGGGGCCTACGAGCAGTACTTC. Residues: CATSRARTSGAYEQYF.

V gene TRBV6-5 combines with J gene TRBJ1-4, with 8 nucleotides matching TRBD1. The CDR3 covers 14 residues. With 6 bases clipped from V and 5 bases from J, the junction kept 5 bases outside the gene matches. Germline CDR1 reads MNHEY; CDR2 reads SVGAGI. The CDR3 spells CASRGGQANEKLFF. The CDR3, as DNA: TGTGCCAGCAGGGGGGGACAGGCAAATGAAAAACTGTTTTTT.

CDR3 coding DNA: TGTGCCAGCAGCCCCTCGGGACTACGGCTAAAGGCCCAGTACTTC. Amino acid sequence: CASSPSGLRLKAQYF. The chain carries TRBV5-8 and TRBJ2-5; 7 bases map to TRBD2. Germline CDR1 SGHTS, CDR2 YDEGEE. V dropped 4 bases and J dropped 9; count of bases not matched to a gene: 15. The CDR3 runs 15 residues.

The chain joins TRBV5-1 to TRBJ2-7; possible D gene TRBD1, 5 bases. CDR3 length: 14 amino acids. V lost 0 bases to trimming and J lost 1 base, with 8 bases between them. The germline CDR1 and CDR2 sequences are SGHRS and YFSETQ. CDR3 coding DNA: TGCGCCAGCAGCTTGGCCGACAGTTCCTACGAGCAGTACTTC. Protein product: CASSLADSSYEQYF. Full variable domain (missing parts from reference TRBV5-1 and TRBJ2-7): KAGVTQTPRYLIKTRGQQVTLSCSPISGHRSVSWYQQTPGQGLQFLFEYFSETQRNKGNFPGRFSGRQFSNSRSEMNVSTLELGDSALYLCASSLADSSYEQYFGPGTRLTVT.

The chain recombines TRBV4-1 with TRBJ2-7; the match to TRBD1 covers 8 bases. The CDR3 covers 15 residues. Germline lookup yields CDR1 MGHRA and CDR2 YSYEKL. The ends lost 3 bases at V and 2 bases at J; junction bases unmatched: 6. CDR3 sequence reads: CASSQTGTGTYEQYF. As DNA, the CDR3 is TGCGCCAGCAGCCAGACCGGGACAGGAACCTACGAGCAGTACTTC.

This chain connects TRBV6-5 to TRBJ1-2; TRBD1 aligns across 11 bases. Germline V gives CDR1 MNHEY, CDR2 SVGAGI. Trimming cost V 5 bases and J 5 bases; bases outside gene matches: 4. The CDR3 has 14 residues. This CDR3 is CASSGQGAGYGYTF. CDR3 coding DNA: TGTGCCAGCAGTGGACAGGGGGCGGGGTATGGCTACACCTTC.

This chain uses TRBV9 with TRBJ1-2; the match to TRBD1 covers 7 bases. CDR3 length: 14 amino acids. Germline V gene lookup returns CDR1 SGDLS and CDR2 YYNGEE. V lost 1 base, J lost 4 bases, and 4 bases stayed unmatched. In DNA, the CDR3 is TGTGCCAGCAGCGTAATAGGGGGCCCCTATGGCTACACCTTC. Its protein is CASSVIGGPYGYTF.

The V call is TRBV10-3, the J call TRBJ2-7; 7 nucleotides align to TRBD1. The CDR3 runs to 15 residues. J lost 6 bases, V lost 2 bases, and 10 bases had no gene match. CDR1 ENHRY and CDR2 SYGVKD come from the germline V gene. The CDR3 spells CAISEEQGNRAEQYF. The CDR3, as DNA: TGTGCCATCAGTGAGGAACAGGGGAATCGAGCCGAGCAGTACTTC.

The chain has TRBV2 and TRBJ1-1, with TRBD1 matching over 7 bases. This CDR3 spans 13 amino acids. CDR1 and CDR2 from the germline V gene are SNHLY and FYNNEI. V lost 5 bases and J lost 10; bases outside the gene matches: 10. CDR3 protein: CASSKQGLVGAFF. The CDR3 nucleotides read TGTGCCAGCAGTAAACAGGGGCTAGTCGGAGCTTTCTTT.

V and J are TRBV30 and TRBJ1-5; tentatively, D is TRBD1 (6 bases). V lost 2 bases and J 5 bases, leaving 13 bases between the germline ends. CDR3 length equals 14 residues. Germline CDR1 GTSNPN, CDR2 SVGIG (reference sequence). This CDR3 is CAWSLAAGDQPQHF. CDR3 sequence (DNA): TGTGCCTGGAGTTTAGCTGCAGGGGATCAGCCCCAGCATTTT. Using reference TRBV30 and TRBJ1-5 for the parts outside the CDR3, the full variable domain is SQTIHQWPATLVQPVGSPLSLECTVEGTSNPNLYWYRQAAGRGLQLLFYSVGIGQISSEVPQNLSASRPQDRQFILSSKKLLLSDSGFYLCAWSLAAGDQPQHFGDGTRLSIL.

The V and J genes are TRBV7-8 and TRBJ1-5; tentative D call: TRBD1 (6 bases). Per the germline V gene, CDR1 is SGHVS and CDR2 is FQNEAQ. CDR3 size: 15 residues. V gave up 1 base and J gave up 0 bases, with 7 bases separating them. Written as DNA, the CDR3 is TGTGCCAGCAGCTTAGTCAGGGGTAGCAATCAGCCCCAGCATTTT. It encodes CASSLVRGSNQPQHF.

This chain links TRBV11-1 with TRBJ2-2; D perhaps matches TRBD1 (5 bases). Looked up from germline, CDR1 is SGHAT and CDR2 is FQDESV (reference sequence). The CDR3 is made up of 14 amino acids. Between the trimmed V and J ends, which lost 5 bases and 6 bases, there was a span of 13 bases. The CDR3 sequence is CASSHQGEPGELFF. For the CDR3, the DNA is TGTGCCAGCAGCCACCAGGGTGAACCCGGGGAGCTGTTTTTT.

The gene calls are TRBV7-2 and TRBJ2-5; D call uncertain. The CDR3 has 14 residues. V gave up 5 bases and J gave up 1 base, with 11 bases separating them. The germline gives CDR1 SGHTA, CDR2 FQGNSA. CDR3 sequence: CASSHFGPQETQYF. The CDR3 bases are TGTGCCAGCAGCCATTTTGGGCCCCAAGAGACCCAGTACTTC.

This chain links TRBV27 with TRBJ2-1; tentatively, D is TRBD1 (7 bases). V was cut by 2 bases and J by 2 bases, with 13 bases left in between. CDR1 MNHEY and CDR2 SMNVEV come from the germline V gene (reference sequence). The CDR3 runs to 16 residues. The CDR3 region is CASSLGGGLAYNEQFF. The CDR3 region has the DNA TGTGCCAGCAGTTTAGGAGGGGGCCTTGCCTACAATGAGCAGTTCTTC.

This chain uses TRBV10-3 with TRBJ2-7; 9 nucleotides match TRBD1. CDR3 length equals 14 residues. Germline V gives CDR1 ENHRY, CDR2 SYGVKD. Trimming removed 7 bases from V and 1 base from J; junction bases left unmatched: 5. The CDR3 DNA is TGTGCCATCACCCCGGGACAGGGATCCTACGAGCAGTACTTC. It codes for CAITPGQGSYEQYF.

Points on this clone: At one end the junction does not follow the germline gene, possibly because of a read error. J is TRBJ2-5 and V is TRBV7-3; TRBD2 is a possible D gene (6 bases). The CDR3 has 15 amino acids. The germline V gene has CDR1 SGHTA and CDR2 FQGTGA. The CDR3 spells CASSVTPTRTETQYF. As DNA, the CDR3 is TGTGCCAGCAGCGTAACTCCGACTAGGACGGAGACCCAGTACTTC. Combining the CDR3 with reference TRBV7-3 and TRBJ2-5 gives the whole variable domain GAGVSQTPSNKVTEKGKYVELRCDPISGHTALYWYRQSLGQGPEFLIYFQGTGAADDSGLPNDRFFAVRPEGSVSTLKIQRTERGDSAVYLCASSVTPTRTETQYFGPGTRLLVL.

The V gene is TRBV5-4, the J gene TRBJ1-2, with D possibly being TRBD1 (6 bases). V was pared by 2 bases and J by 4 bases, with 9 bases between. The germline gives CDR1 SGHNT, CDR2 YYREEE (reference sequence). The CDR3 is 13 residues long. This chain's CDR3 is CASSLGGSYGYTF. In nucleotides, the CDR3 is TGTGCCAGCAGCTTAGGGGGAAGCTATGGCTACACCTTC.

The CDR3 reads CASRPQGAKNIQYF. DNA for the CDR3: TGTGCCAGCAGGCCTCAGGGGGCCAAAAACATTCAGTACTTC. J is TRBJ2-4 and V is TRBV27; tentative D call: TRBD1 (6 bases). V was clipped by 6 bases and J by 1 base, with 10 bases between them. The CDR3 covers 14 residues. The germline gives CDR1 MNHEY, CDR2 SMNVEV (reference sequence).

This chain joins TRBV7-9 and TRBJ2-2; D is possibly TRBD1 (6 bases). The germline V gene encodes CDR1 SEHNR and CDR2 FQNEAQ (reference sequence). CDR3 length: 14 residues. V lost 8 bases and J lost 4, with 14 bases in between. CDR3: CASYDRLGTGELFF. In DNA, the CDR3 is TGTGCCAGCTACGACAGGTTAGGCACCGGGGAGCTGTTTTTT.

The chain combines TRBV18 with TRBJ1-1, with TRBD1 as a possible D gene (6 bases). The V gene's germline CDR1 is KGHSH and CDR2 LQKENI. The germline V and J ends were trimmed by 3 bases and 0 bases, with 11 bases remaining between them. This CDR3 spans 15 amino acids. CDR3 amino acids: CASSPRTEMNTEAFF. DNA of the CDR3: TGTGCCAGCTCACCCCGGACAGAGATGAACACTGAAGCTTTCTTT. The full variable domain, in which reference TRBV18 and TRBJ1-1 provide the parts outside the CDR3, is NAGVMQNPRHLVRRRGQEARLRCSPMKGHSHVYWYRQLPEEGLKFMVYLQKENIIDESGMPKERFSAEFPKEGPSILRIQQVVRGDSAAYFCASSPRTEMNTEAFFGQGTRLTVV.

This clone was seen once. The V gene is TRBV2, the J gene TRBJ2-1, with TRBD2 matching 15 bases. This CDR3 has 15 amino acids. From germline, CDR1 is SNHLY and CDR2 FYNNEI. V shed 6 bases and J 10 bases; nucleotides not matched to a gene: 7. The DNA of the CDR3 is TGTGCCAGCAGCCGGACTAGCGGGGGGGCCGGGGAGCAGTTCTTC. Its protein is CASSRTSGGAGEQFF.

This chain uses TRBV2 with TRBJ1-2; 7 bases match TRBD1. The ends lost 7 bases at V and 4 bases at J; junction bases unmatched: 21. CDR1 SNHLY and CDR2 FYNNEI come from the germline V gene. The CDR3 has 18 residues. DNA for the CDR3: TGTGCCAGCACTAACCCCCCTAGGACTACAGGGGCCAGCTATGGCTACACCTTC. Amino acid sequence: CASTNPPRTTGASYGYTF.

The chain combines TRBV28 with TRBJ1-1, with D possibly being TRBD1 (5 bases). Germline V gene lookup returns CDR1 MDHEN and CDR2 SYDVKM. The CDR3 is 13 amino acids. V shed 6 bases and J shed 11 bases, with 19 bases lying between them. For the CDR3, the DNA is TGTGCCAGCAGGATGACCGGGGGGGGTTGGGCTTTCTTT. Residues: CASRMTGGGWAFF.